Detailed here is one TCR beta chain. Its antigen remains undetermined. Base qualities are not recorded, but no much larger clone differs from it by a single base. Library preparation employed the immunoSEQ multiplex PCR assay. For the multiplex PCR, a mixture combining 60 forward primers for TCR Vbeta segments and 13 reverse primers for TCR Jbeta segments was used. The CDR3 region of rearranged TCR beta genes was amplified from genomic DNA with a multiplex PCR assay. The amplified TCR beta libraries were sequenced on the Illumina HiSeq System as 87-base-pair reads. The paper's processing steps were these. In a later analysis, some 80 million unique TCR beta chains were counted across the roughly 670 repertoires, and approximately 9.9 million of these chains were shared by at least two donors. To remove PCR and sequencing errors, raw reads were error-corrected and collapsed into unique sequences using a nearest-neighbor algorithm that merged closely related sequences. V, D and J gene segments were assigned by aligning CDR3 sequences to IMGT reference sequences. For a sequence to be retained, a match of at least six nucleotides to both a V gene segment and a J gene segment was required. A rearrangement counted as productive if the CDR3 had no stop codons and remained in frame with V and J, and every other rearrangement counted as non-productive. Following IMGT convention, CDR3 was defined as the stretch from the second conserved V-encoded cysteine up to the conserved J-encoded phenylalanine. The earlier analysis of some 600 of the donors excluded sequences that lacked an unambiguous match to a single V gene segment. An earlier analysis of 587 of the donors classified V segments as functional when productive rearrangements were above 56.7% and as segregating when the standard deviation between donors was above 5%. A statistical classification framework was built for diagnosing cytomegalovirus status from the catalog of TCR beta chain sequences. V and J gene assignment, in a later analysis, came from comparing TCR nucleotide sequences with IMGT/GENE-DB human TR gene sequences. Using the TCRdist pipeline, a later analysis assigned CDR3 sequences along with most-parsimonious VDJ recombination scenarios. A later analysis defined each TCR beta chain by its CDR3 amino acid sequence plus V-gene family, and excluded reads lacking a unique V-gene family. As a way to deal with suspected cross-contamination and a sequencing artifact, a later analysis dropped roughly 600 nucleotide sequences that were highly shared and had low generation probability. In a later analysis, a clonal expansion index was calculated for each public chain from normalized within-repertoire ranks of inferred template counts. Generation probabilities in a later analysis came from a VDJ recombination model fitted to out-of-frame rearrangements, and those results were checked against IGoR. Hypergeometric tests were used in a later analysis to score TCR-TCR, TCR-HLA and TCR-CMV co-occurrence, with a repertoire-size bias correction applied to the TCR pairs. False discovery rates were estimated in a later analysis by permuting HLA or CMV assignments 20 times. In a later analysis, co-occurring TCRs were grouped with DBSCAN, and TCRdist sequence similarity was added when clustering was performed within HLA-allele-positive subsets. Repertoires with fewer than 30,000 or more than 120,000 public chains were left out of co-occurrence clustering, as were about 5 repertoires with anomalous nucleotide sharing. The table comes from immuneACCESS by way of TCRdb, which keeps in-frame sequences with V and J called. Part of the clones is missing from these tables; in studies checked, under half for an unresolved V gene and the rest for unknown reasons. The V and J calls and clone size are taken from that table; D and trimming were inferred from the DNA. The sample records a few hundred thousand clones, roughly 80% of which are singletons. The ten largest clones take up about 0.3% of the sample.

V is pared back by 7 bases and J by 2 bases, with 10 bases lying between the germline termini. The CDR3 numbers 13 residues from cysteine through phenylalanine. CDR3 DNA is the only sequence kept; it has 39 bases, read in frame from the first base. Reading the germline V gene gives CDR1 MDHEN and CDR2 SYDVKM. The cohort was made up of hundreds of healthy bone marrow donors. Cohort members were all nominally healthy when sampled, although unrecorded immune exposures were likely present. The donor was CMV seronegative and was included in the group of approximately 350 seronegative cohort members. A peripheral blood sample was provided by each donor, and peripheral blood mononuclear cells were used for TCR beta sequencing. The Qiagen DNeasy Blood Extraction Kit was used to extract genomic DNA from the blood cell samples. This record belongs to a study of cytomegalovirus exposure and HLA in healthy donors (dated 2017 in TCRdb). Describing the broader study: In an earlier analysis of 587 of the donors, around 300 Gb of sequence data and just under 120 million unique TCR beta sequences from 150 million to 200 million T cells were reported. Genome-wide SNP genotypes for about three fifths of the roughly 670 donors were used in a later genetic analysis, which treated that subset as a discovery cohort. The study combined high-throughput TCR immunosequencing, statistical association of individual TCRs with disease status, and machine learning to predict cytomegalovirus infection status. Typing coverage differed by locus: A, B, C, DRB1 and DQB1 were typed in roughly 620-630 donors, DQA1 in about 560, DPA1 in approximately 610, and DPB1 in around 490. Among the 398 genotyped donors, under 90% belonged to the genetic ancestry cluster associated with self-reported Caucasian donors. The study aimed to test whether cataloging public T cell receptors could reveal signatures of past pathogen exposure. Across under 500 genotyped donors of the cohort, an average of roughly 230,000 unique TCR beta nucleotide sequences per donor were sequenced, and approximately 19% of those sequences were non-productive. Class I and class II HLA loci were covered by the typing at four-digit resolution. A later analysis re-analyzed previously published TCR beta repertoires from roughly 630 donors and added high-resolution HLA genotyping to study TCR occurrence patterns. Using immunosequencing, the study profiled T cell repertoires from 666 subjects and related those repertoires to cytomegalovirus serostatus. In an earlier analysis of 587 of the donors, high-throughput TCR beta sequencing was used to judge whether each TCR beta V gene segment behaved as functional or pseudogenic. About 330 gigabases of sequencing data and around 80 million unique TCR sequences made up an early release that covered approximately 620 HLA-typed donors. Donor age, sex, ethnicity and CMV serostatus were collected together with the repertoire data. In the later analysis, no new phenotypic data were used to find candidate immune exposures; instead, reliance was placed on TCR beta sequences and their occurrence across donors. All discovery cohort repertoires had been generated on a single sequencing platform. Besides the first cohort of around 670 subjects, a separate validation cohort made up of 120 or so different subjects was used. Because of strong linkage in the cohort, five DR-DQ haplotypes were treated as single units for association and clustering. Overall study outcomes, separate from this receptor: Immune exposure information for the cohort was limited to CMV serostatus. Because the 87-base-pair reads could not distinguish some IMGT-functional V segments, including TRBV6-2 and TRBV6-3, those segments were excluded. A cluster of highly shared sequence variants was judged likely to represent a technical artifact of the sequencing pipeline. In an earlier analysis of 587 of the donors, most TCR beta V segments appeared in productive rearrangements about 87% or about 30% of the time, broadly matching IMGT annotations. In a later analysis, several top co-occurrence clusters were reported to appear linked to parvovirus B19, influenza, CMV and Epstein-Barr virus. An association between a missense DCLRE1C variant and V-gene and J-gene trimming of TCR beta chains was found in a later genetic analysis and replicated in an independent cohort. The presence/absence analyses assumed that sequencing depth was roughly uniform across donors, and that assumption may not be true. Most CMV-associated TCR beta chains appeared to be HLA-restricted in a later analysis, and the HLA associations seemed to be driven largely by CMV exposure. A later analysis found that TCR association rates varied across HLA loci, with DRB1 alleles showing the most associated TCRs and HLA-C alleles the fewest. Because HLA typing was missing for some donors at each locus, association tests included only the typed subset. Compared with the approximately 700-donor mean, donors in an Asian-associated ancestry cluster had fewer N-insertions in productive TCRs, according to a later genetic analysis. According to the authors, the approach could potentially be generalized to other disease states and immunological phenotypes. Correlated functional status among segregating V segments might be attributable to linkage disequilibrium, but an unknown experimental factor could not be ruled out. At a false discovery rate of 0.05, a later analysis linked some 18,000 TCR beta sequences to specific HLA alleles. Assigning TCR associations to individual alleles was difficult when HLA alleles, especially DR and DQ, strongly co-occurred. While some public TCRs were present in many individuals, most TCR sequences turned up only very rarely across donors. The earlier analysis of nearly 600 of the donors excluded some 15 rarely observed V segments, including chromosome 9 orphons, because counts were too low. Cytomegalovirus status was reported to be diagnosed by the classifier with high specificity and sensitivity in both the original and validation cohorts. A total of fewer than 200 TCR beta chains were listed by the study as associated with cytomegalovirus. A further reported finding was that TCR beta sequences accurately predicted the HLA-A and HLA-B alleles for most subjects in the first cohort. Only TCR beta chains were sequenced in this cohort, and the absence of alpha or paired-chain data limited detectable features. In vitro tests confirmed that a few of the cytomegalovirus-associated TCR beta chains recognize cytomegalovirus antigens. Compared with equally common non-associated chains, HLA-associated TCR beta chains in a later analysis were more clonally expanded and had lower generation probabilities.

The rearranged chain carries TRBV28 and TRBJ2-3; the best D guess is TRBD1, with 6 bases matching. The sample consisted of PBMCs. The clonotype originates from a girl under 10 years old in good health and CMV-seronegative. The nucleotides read TGTGCCAGCAAACAGGGTCACACAGATACGCAGTATTTT. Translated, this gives CASKQGHTDTQYF.